Below are 32 T cell receptor beta chains sequenced from a single sample in a study of T cells after posttransplantation cyclophosphamide (dated by TCRdb to the mid-2010s). The method behind the library was the immunoSEQ multiplex PCR assay. The table comes from immuneACCESS by way of TCRdb, which keeps in-frame sequences with V and J called. Part of the clones is missing from these tables; in studies checked, under half for an unresolved V gene and the rest for unknown reasons. The sample features 25,000 to 30,000 clones, and none is a singleton. The ten largest clones capture approximately 3% of the sample. Sequencing was done on a sample of PBMCs. These receptors were taken from a woman aged 55-70 years in good health, CMV-negative, and a related stem cell transplant donor.

This clone was seen at least ten times. The rearrangement uses TRBV6-5 and TRBJ1-6, with 9 bases aligning to TRBD1. CDR1 is MNHEY, CDR2 SVGAGI, per germline. With V trimmed by 6 bases and J by 10 bases, 7 bases remained unmatched. The CDR3 totals 14 residues. The CDR3 coding sequence is TGTGCCAGCAGAACACAGGGGGCGGTCTCACCCCTCCACTTT. Encoded protein: CASRTQGAVSPLHF.

At least ten counts were recorded for this clone. The V call is TRBV5-5, the J call TRBJ2-7; 8 bases map to TRBD1. Germline V lookup: CDR1 SGHKS, CDR2 YYEKEE (reference sequence). This CDR3 contains 14 residues. The trim removed 2 bases at V and 3 bases at J, leaving 4 bases unmatched. The CDR3 sequence: CASSFQGAFYEQYF. The DNA of the CDR3 is TGTGCCAGCAGCTTCCAGGGGGCTTTCTACGAGCAGTACTTC.

This clone showed up many times. This rearrangement joins TRBV6-5 to TRBJ2-7; D unclear. Germline V gene data show CDR1 as MNHEY and CDR2 as SVGAGI. The CDR3 is 15 amino acids. Between the trimmed V and J ends, which lost 4 bases and 0 bases, there was a span of 13 bases. The CDR3 coding sequence is TGTGCCAGCAGTTCCGGCTCCTCGGGCTCCTACGAGCAGTACTTC. Its translation is CASSSGSSGSYEQYF.

In its sample, this clone was seen many times. The chain couples TRBV7-2 to TRBJ2-7, with 9 bases that match TRBD2. The length of the CDR3 is 14 residues. The V gene's germline CDR1 is SGHTA and CDR2 FQGNSA. Unmatched junction bases numbered 2, after V lost 3 bases and J lost 2 bases. The CDR3 DNA follows: TGTGCCAGCAGCTTGACTAGCGGCACCTACGAGCAGTACTTC. It yields the protein CASSLTSGTYEQYF.

This clone was detected many times. J is TRBJ2-3 and V is TRBV5-4; 8 nucleotides align to TRBD2. The CDR3 has 15 residues. V was clipped by 4 bases and J by 6 bases; unmatched bases: 10. The germline V gene encodes CDR1 SGHNT and CDR2 YYREEE (reference sequence). The chain's CDR3 is CASSPAGARRDTQYF. CDR3 DNA: TGTGCCAGCAGCCCAGCGGGAGCAAGACGGGATACGCAGTATTTT.

This clone was seen ten or more times. This chain links TRBV5-1 with TRBJ2-1, with a weak D call TRBD2 (6 bases). The ends were cut back, 6 bases at V and 1 base at J, with 11 bases in the middle. Germline V CDR1 and CDR2: SGHRS, YFSETQ. The CDR3 extends over 14 amino acids. The CDR3 DNA is TGCGCCAGCACCGGGGACTTATCCTACAATGAGCAGTTCTTC. This sequence encodes CASTGDLSYNEQFF.

V is TRBV5-6 and J is TRBJ2-7, with D possibly matching TRBD2 (5 bases). CDR3 length: 13 amino acids. Looked up from germline, CDR1 is SGHDT and CDR2 is YYEEEE. Trimming left V 4 bases short and J 6 bases short, with 14 bases between. The CDR3 region has the DNA TGTGCCAGCAGCCCTGACGTCCGGGGCGAGCAGTACTTC. Encoded protein: CASSPDVRGEQYF.

This clone was detected ten times or more. The chain combines TRBV18 with TRBJ1-2, with 9 bases identical to TRBD1. The CDR3 has 16 residues. V shed 2 bases and J 4 bases; nucleotides not matched to a gene: 8. Per the germline V gene, CDR1 is KGHSH and CDR2 is LQKENI. In DNA, the CDR3 is TGTGCCAGCTCACCAGACCTGCGGGACAGGGTCTATGGCTACACCTTC. Its protein is CASSPDLRDRVYGYTF. Looking up the rest from reference TRBV18 and TRBJ1-2 gives the full variable domain: NAGVMQNPRHLVRRRGQEARLRCSPMKGHSHVYWYRQLPEEGLKFMVYLQKENIIDESGMPKERFSAEFPKEGPSILRIQQVVRGDSAAYFCASSPDLRDRVYGYTFGSGTRLTVV.

This clone was detected ten times or more. The chain has TRBV2 and TRBJ1-3; D is ambiguous. The length of the CDR3 is 14 residues. The V end lost 5 bases, the J end lost 0 bases, and 8 bases lay between the germline ends. CDR1 and CDR2 (germline): SNHLY, FYNNEI. The CDR3 DNA sequence: TGTGCCAGCAGTCTGTCTCCCTCTGGAAACACCATATATTTT. As protein: CASSLSPSGNTIYF.

The chain carries TRBV30 and TRBJ1-2; 7 bases fit TRBD1. Trimming at V came to 0 bases and at J to 7 bases, leaving 5 bases not matched to a gene. The CDR3 runs to 13 residues. Germline CDR1 is GTSNPN and CDR2 is SVGIG (reference sequence). The CDR3 sequence is CAWSVQGRAGYTF. The CDR3 DNA reads as TGTGCCTGGAGTGTACAGGGGAGGGCTGGCTACACCTTC.

This clone appeared a few times. The chain is built from TRBV29-1 and TRBJ2-3; D not certain. Trimming removed 4 bases from V and 0 bases from J, with 8 bases in between. The CDR3 has 13 amino acids. Per germline, CDR1 SQVTM and CDR2 ANQGSEA. CDR3 sequence (DNA): TGCAGCGTTGGCCTTACTAGCACAGATACGCAGTATTTT. This encodes CSVGLTSTDTQYF.

This clone was counted ten times or more. The CDR3 loop is CASSYSIEAGYTF. CDR3 bases: TGTGCCAGCAGTTATTCCATCGAGGCTGGCTACACCTTC. The chain employs TRBV6-6 and TRBJ1-2; no definite D call. V lost 3 bases to trimming and J lost 7 bases, with 12 bases between them. The germline V gene has CDR1 MNHNY and CDR2 SVGAGI (reference sequence). CDR3 size: 13 residues.

This clone was seen at least ten times. The gene calls are TRBV28 and TRBJ2-3, with D unclear. The CDR3 extends over 12 amino acids. CDR1 MDHEN and CDR2 SYDVKM come from the germline V gene. V lost 8 bases and J 4 bases, leaving 10 bases between the germline ends. CDR3 protein: CASAVHADTQYF. The CDR3 DNA is TGTGCCAGCGCCGTACACGCAGATACGCAGTATTTT.

This clone was counted many times. This sequence joins TRBV28 and TRBJ1-4; 7 bases line up with TRBD1. This CDR3 has 12 amino acids. Germline lookup yields CDR1 MDHEN and CDR2 SYDVKM. Trimming took 5 bases from V and 8 from J; bases not matched to a gene: 2. The CDR3 coding sequence is TGTGCCAGCAGTACAGGGGTAGAAAAACTGTTTTTT. It codes for CASSTGVEKLFF.

The chain couples TRBV27 to TRBJ2-1, with 10 positions matching TRBD2. The CDR3 runs 14 residues. The V and J ends lost 3 bases and 7 bases, in that order; junction bases with no gene match: 3. Per the germline V gene, CDR1 is MNHEY and CDR2 is SMNVEV (reference sequence). CDR3 residues: CASSFLAGVNEQFF. The CDR3 DNA reads TGTGCCAGCAGTTTTCTAGCGGGAGTAAATGAGCAGTTCTTC.

This clone was seen many times. CDR3 DNA: TGTGCCAGCAGGGTTGGGGGGGGCATTAATTCACCCCTCCACTTT. This translates into CASRVGGGINSPLHF. The chain employs TRBV6-5 and TRBJ1-6; perhaps TRBD1 as D (6 bases). There are 15 residues in the CDR3. Germline values: CDR1 MNHEY, CDR2 SVGAGI. V was shortened by 6 bases and J by 6 bases, with 15 bases between the two germline ends.

This sequence joins TRBV12-3 or TRBV12-4 and TRBJ1-2, with TRBD1 as a possible D gene (5 bases). This CDR3 spans 15 amino acids. Trimming removed 3 bases at V and 4 bases at J, with 15 bases between. CDR3 sequence reads: CASSFFQGSVYGYTF. The CDR3 DNA reads TGTGCCAGCAGTTTTTTTCAGGGATCAGTCTATGGCTACACCTTC.

This clone turned up a few times. The DNA for the CDR3 is TGTGCCAGCAGCACTAGCGGGGGGGCCTACAATGAGCAGTTCTTC. Encoded protein: CASSTSGGAYNEQFF. The chain employs TRBV5-4 and TRBJ2-1; 13 positions agree with TRBD2. After removal of 4 bases from V and 2 bases from J, the junction contained 0 bases not matched to a gene. The CDR3 is made up of 15 amino acids. Per germline, CDR1 SGHNT and CDR2 YYREEE (reference sequence). Variable domain in full (rest from reference TRBV5-4 and TRBJ2-1): ETGVTQSPTHLIKTRGQQVTLRCSSQSGHNTVSWYQQALGQGPQFIFQYYREEENGRGNFPPRFSGLQFPNYSSELNVNALELDDSALYLCASSTSGGAYNEQFFGPGTRLTVL.

A few counts support this clone. The chain is built from TRBV27 and TRBJ1-5; D uncertain. V lost 1 base to trimming and J lost 4 bases, with 5 bases between them. CDR1 is MNHEY, CDR2 SMNVEV, per germline (reference sequence). This CDR3 is built from 13 residues. CDR3 residues: CASSLYQNQPQHF. The CDR3 nucleotides read TGTGCCAGCAGTTTATATCAGAATCAGCCCCAGCATTTT.

This clone has at least ten counts. Written as DNA, the CDR3 is TGTGCCAGCAGCTCGGGAGGGGGGGAGAGGCCCCTCCACTTT. Encoded protein: CASSSGGGERPLHF. The chain couples TRBV7-2 to TRBJ1-6; D possibly corresponds to TRBD1 (6 bases). CDR1 is SGHTA and CDR2 is FQGNSA in the germline V gene. V was trimmed by 4 bases and J by 13 bases, leaving 17 bases between them. CDR3 length: 14 amino acids. Full variable domain (rest looked up from reference TRBV7-2 and TRBJ1-6): GAGVSQSPSNKVTEKGKDVELRCDPISGHTALYWYRQSLGQGLEFLIYFQGNSAPDKSGLPSDRFSAERTGGSVSTLTIQRTQQEDSAVYLCASSSGGGERPLHFGNGTRLTVT.

This clone was counted between two and nine times. The rearrangement links TRBV28 to TRBJ1-2; 8 bases fit TRBD1. J was trimmed by 3 bases and V by 7 bases; bases with no gene match: 10. Germline-derived CDR1 and CDR2 are MDHEN and SYDVKM. The CDR3 length is 15 residues. The chain's CDR3 is CASTPPGQAYYGYTF. In DNA, the CDR3 is TGTGCCAGCACCCCCCCGGGACAGGCCTACTATGGCTACACCTTC.

V usage is TRBV5-6 and J usage is TRBJ2-3, with D tentatively TRBD1 (5 bases). V lost 5 bases to trimming and J lost 1 base, with 11 bases between them. This CDR3 has 14 residues. Germline CDR1 SGHDT, CDR2 YYEEEE. CDR3 region: CASSKGHGTDTQYF. Written as DNA, the CDR3 is TGTGCCAGCAGTAAGGGGCACGGCACAGATACGCAGTATTTT. Drawing the rest from reference TRBV5-6 and TRBJ2-3, the complete variable domain is DAGVTQSPTHLIKTRGQQVTLRCSPKSGHDTVSWYQQALGQGPQFIFQYYEEEERQRGNFPDRFSGHQFPNYSSELNVNALLLGDSALYLCASSKGHGTDTQYFGPGTRLTVL.

This clone occurred a few times. The gene calls are TRBV7-3 and TRBJ2-2; 16 nucleotides agree with TRBD2. The germline V gene has CDR1 SGHTA and CDR2 FQGTGA. The CDR3 runs to 18 residues. J was trimmed by 4 bases and V by 9 bases; bases with no gene match: 11. This chain's CDR3 is CARAQGLAGGLGTGELFF. CDR3 nucleotides: TGTGCCAGAGCCCAGGGACTAGCGGGAGGGCTGGGCACCGGGGAGCTGTTTTTT.

The genes are TRBV6-5 and TRBJ2-3; 10 bases match TRBD1. The V and J ends lost 7 bases and 4 bases, in that order; junction bases with no gene match: 8. CDR1 and CDR2 from the germline V gene are MNHEY and SVGAGI. This CDR3 spans 15 amino acids. CDR3 protein: CASKWGQGPADTQYF. The DNA for the CDR3 is TGTGCCAGCAAATGGGGACAGGGGCCAGCAGATACGCAGTATTTT.

This clone was recorded many times. The genes are TRBV12-3 or TRBV12-4 and TRBJ2-7; 11 positions match TRBD2. With 3 bases clipped from V and 3 bases from J, the junction kept 7 bases outside the gene matches. This CDR3 has 16 residues. In DNA form, the CDR3 reads TGTGCCAGCAGTTTCGGGACTAGCGGAGCGGGCTACGAGCAGTACTTC. It translates to CASSFGTSGAGYEQYF.

In this sample, this clone turned up many times. This chain links TRBV6-5 with TRBJ2-3, with 8 bases aligning to TRBD2. With 2 bases clipped from V and 6 bases from J, the junction kept 7 bases outside the gene matches. The germline V gene encodes CDR1 MNHEY and CDR2 SVGAGI. CDR3 size: 15 residues. CDR3 DNA sequence: TGTGCCAGCAGTTACAGGGGCGGGGGGTCGGATACGCAGTATTTT. It codes for CASSYRGGGSDTQYF.

The sample holds a few counts of this clone. This chain joins TRBV11-2 and TRBJ2-5, with TRBD2 matching 8 bases. Trimming at V came to 2 bases and at J to 2 bases, leaving 4 bases not matched to a gene. This CDR3 region has 15 residues. Germline V gene data show CDR1 as SGHAT and CDR2 as FQNNGV. The CDR3 protein is CASSLRASGQETQYF. CDR3 coding DNA: TGTGCCAGCAGCTTACGGGCTAGCGGGCAAGAGACCCAGTACTTC.

This clone has ten or more counts. The chain combines TRBV7-2 with TRBJ2-1; 8 nucleotides agree with TRBD1. Germline values: CDR1 SGHTA, CDR2 FQGNSA. V trimming: 3 bases; J trimming: 4 bases; junction bases outside the gene matches: 5. This CDR3 comprises 15 residues. CDR3 residues: CASSFGTGVYNEQFF. DNA for the CDR3: TGTGCCAGCAGCTTCGGGACAGGAGTTTACAATGAGCAGTTCTTC.

Ten or more counts support this clone. The genes are TRBV27 and TRBJ2-1, with TRBD1 matching over 9 bases. Unmatched junction bases numbered 2, after V lost 2 bases and J lost 3 bases. CDR3 length equals 15 residues. From germline, CDR1 is MNHEY and CDR2 SMNVEV (reference sequence). In nucleotides, the CDR3 is TGTGCCAGCAGTTTACGGGGACAGGGCTACAATGAGCAGTTCTTC. This gives the protein CASSLRGQGYNEQFF.

The chain joins TRBV6-5 to TRBJ2-5; D is ambiguous. Germline CDR1 and CDR2: MNHEY and SVGAGI. Trimming took 6 bases from V and 0 from J, leaving 8 bases between them. The CDR3 sequence is 13 residues long. CDR3: CASSPQYQETQYF. DNA for the CDR3: TGTGCCAGCAGCCCCCAGTACCAAGAGACCCAGTACTTC.

This clone was seen more than once but under ten times. The J gene is TRBJ2-2, the V gene TRBV27; D gene uncertain. The germline gives CDR1 MNHEY, CDR2 SMNVEV (reference sequence). The CDR3 spans 15 residues. Trimming took 2 bases from V and 0 from J, leaving 7 bases between them. CDR3 coding DNA: TGTGCCAGCAGTTTAATCAGGTCGAACACCGGGGAGCTGTTTTTT. It translates to CASSLIRSNTGELFF.

This clone was seen more than once but under ten times. This chain links TRBV7-2 with TRBJ1-2, with D maybe TRBD1 (5 bases). The germline V and J ends were trimmed by 6 bases and 4 bases, with 12 bases remaining between them. In germline, CDR1 is SGHTA, CDR2 FQGNSA. The CDR3 covers 13 residues. The CDR3 region is CASRPDSFYGYTF. The CDR3 nucleotides are TGTGCCAGCAGACCTGACAGCTTCTATGGCTACACCTTC.